The clone carrying this T cell receptor beta chain appeared many times. Its antigen is undetermined. The sample comes from a study of T cells in Graves' hyperthyroidism and ophthalmopathy. CDR1 is KGHDR, CDR2 SFDVKD, per germline. The V and J ends lost 3 bases and 0 bases respectively, with 14 bases between them. CDR3 length: 17 amino acids. Study observations and caveats: Blood held most thyroid clonotypes expanded above 0.001 frequency. Model-based prediction identified ophthalmopathy a median 6.5 months prior to its onset. Stable hyperthyroidism was told apart from ophthalmopathy by a model built on 13 V-J features.

Amplification yielded TCR beta CDR3 regions, with RNA transcripts as the source. HTBI primers were used for first-round RT-PCR of the TCR CDR3. TCRdb passed the multiplex PCR reads through MiXCR, listing each CDR3 protein once. The sample yields hundreds of thousands of distinct CDR3 sequences, around 15% seen once. The sequence came from a woman aged 18-30 years with Graves' hyperthyroidism. Material for sequencing was blood. This chain uses TRBV24-1 with TRBJ2-1; a possible D gene is TRBD1 (6 bases). CDR3 in DNA: TGTGCCACCAGTGATCCCGGACAGTCGCTCTCCTACAATGAGCAGTTCTTC. It codes for CATSDPGQSLSYNEQFF.